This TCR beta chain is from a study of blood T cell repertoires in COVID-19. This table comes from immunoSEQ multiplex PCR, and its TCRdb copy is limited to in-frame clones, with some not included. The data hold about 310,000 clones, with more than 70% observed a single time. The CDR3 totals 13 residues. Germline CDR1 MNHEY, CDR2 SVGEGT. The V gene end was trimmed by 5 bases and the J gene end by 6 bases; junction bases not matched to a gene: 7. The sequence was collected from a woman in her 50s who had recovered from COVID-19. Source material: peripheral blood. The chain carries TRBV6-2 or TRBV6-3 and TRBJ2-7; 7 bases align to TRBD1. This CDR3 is CASSPEGAGEQYF. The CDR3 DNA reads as TGTGCCAGCAGTCCCGAGGGGGCCGGCGAGCAGTACTTC.